Described below is a single TCR beta chain sequence and its context. Germline lookup yields CDR1 MNHEY and CDR2 SMNVEV (reference sequence). V gave up 3 bases and J gave up 3 bases, with 15 bases separating them. The CDR3 consists of 15 residues. The data stem from a study of blood T cell repertoires in COVID-19. Study context: Samples representing acute and convalescent COVID-19 were sourced from the United States, Italy and Spain.

The data were produced by immunoSEQ multiplex PCR, yet TCRdb's version contains in-frame clones alone and is incomplete. The sample shows about 160,000 clones, around 90% of them seen only once. The sample taken for sequencing was peripheral blood. The clonotype comes from a man younger than 30 with acute or convalescent COVID-19. This chain links TRBV27 with TRBJ2-7, with a tentative D call TRBD2 (6 bases). The CDR3 region has the DNA TGTGCCAGCAGTTTCGTTAGCGGACCAGGCTACGAGCAGTACTTC. Its translation is CASSFVSGPGYEQYF.